This T cell receptor beta chain was obtained from a study of multiple sclerosis patients with progressive multifocal leukoencephalopathy. Study-level information: Controls were natalizumab-treated multiple sclerosis patients who did not develop PML, sampled longitudinally.

Time point defined: before natalizumab initiation. Looked up from germline, CDR1 is SNHLY and CDR2 is FYNNEI. The CDR3 contains 13 residues. Trimming cost V 2 bases and J 5 bases; bases outside gene matches: 0. Spiked into each PCR were synthetic inline TR CDR3 controls of all V-J pairings. Using immunoSEQ multiplex PCR, the repertoire was profiled, and TCRdb retains in-frame clones only, with some absent. The sample carries 25,000 to 35,000 clones, 85% to 90% recorded once. The sequence was obtained from a human donor with multiple sclerosis. The chain links TRBV2 to TRBJ2-3, with 8 bases fitting TRBD2. The material sequenced was PBMCs. Written as DNA, the CDR3 is TGTGCCAGCAGTGAACTAGCGGGAGATACGCAGTATTTT. Protein: CASSELAGDTQYF.